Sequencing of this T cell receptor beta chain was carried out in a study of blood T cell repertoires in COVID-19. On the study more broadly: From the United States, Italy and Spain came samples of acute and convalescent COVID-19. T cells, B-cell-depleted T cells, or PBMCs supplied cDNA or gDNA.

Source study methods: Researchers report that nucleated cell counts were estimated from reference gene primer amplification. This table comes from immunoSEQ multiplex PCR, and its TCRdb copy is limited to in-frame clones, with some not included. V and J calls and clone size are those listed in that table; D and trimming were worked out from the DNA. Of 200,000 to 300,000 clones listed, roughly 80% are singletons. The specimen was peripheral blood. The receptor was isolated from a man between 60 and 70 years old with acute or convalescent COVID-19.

The CDR3 DNA follows: TGTGCCAGCAGTGCCCTTGGACTAGCGGAAGAGACCCAGTACTTC. As protein: CASSALGLAEETQYF. The chain couples TRBV27 to TRBJ2-5, with 10 bases lining up with TRBD2. There are 15 residues in the CDR3. Looked up from germline, CDR1 is MNHEY and CDR2 is SMNVEV (reference sequence). V was clipped by 5 bases and J by 3 bases; unmatched bases: 6.